The rows below give T cell receptor beta chains drawn from one sample of a study of shared clonotypes between healthy human individuals. Libraries were prepared by immunoSEQ multiplex PCR; TCRdb keeps only in-frame clonotypes and omits some of them. Counted here are 780,000 or so clones, approximately 72% occurring once; the ten biggest clones make up more than 1.5%. The sample comprised memory CD4+ T cells sorted from blood. The receptors here all came from a woman in her 30s in good health. Each CDR3 is given with its conserved first and last residue. Each record gives: clone size, J gene, V gene, D gene, CDR3 DNA, CDR3 protein. A D gene is named only where the DNA matches it firmly. Size is omitted from some rows. Given values are once, few, many or a class for expanded clones.

. TRBJ2-3 TRBV28 . TGTGCCAGCAGTTTCCAGATTCGCACAGATACGCAGTATTTT CASSFQIRTDTQYF
. TRBJ1-1 TRBV7-2 . TGTGCCAGCAGCCGACGGGTGCTTTCTGGGACTGAAGCTTTCTTT CASSRRVLSGTEAFF
. TRBJ1-2 TRBV19 . TGTGCCAGTTCCTCGGGGACGGAAAACTATGGCTACACCTTC CASSSGTENYGYTF
few TRBJ1-5 TRBV19 . TGTGCCAGTAGTATGGTAGGGGGAGATCAGCCCCAGCATTTT CASSMVGGDQPQHF
few TRBJ2-7 TRBV2 . TGTGCCAGCAGAGCCCCGGGGACCTCCCTCTACGAGCAGTACTTC CASRAPGTSLYEQYF
. TRBJ2-1 TRBV6-6 . TGTGCCAGCAGTTCCATGAACTACAATGAGCAGTTCTTC CASSSMNYNEQFF
. TRBJ2-5 TRBV14 . TGTGCCAGCAGCCAAGGGGCAGGGGTAACAAGAGGGACCCAGTACTTC CASSQGAGVTRGTQYF
. TRBJ1-1 TRBV28 TRBD1 TGTGCCAGCAGCCCGGGACAGGGGATTTCGGCTTTCTTT CASSPGQGISAFF
. TRBJ2-2 TRBV5-6 TRBD1 TGTGCCAGCAGCGACCTAACAGGGGGCTTCACCGGGGAGCTGTTTTTT CASSDLTGGFTGELFF
. TRBJ2-1 TRBV6-4 . TGTGCCAGCAGTGATTTCGGGGGCAATGAGCAGTTCTTC CASSDFGGNEQFF
. TRBJ2-3 TRBV28 TRBD2 TGTGCCAGCAGTTTGAGCGGGGTCAGCACAGATACGCAGTATTTT CASSLSGVSTDTQYF
once TRBJ2-3 TRBV2 . TGTGCCAGCAGTGAAGAGGTCCGGGATACGCAGTATTTT CASSEEVRDTQYF
few TRBJ1-2 TRBV9 . TGTGCCAGCAGTACCGTGGGAGGGAACTATGGCTACACCTTC CASSTVGGNYGYTF
few TRBJ2-7 TRBV6-5 . TGTGCCAGCAGTTATGAGAGGGCAGCTCGCGAGCAGTACTTC CASSYERAAREQYF
. TRBJ1-2 TRBV28 . TGTGCCAGCAGTTTTTCGGGGGGGTTTGCTGGCTACACCTTC CASSFSGGFAGYTF
. TRBJ2-7 TRBV11-2 TRBD1 TGTGCCAGCAGCTTAGAGGGACAGTTTGGGATCGAGCAGTACTTC CASSLEGQFGIEQYF
. TRBJ2-7 TRBV5-1 . TGCGCCAGCAGCCGACTACAGGGCTCTAGCTCCTACGAGCAGTACTTC CASSRLQGSSSYEQYF
. TRBJ2-7 TRBV6-6 . TGTGCCAGCAACGGCGGGACCGGGGGTCAGAAGTACTTC CASNGGTGGQKYF
. TRBJ1-2 TRBV7-2 . TGTGCCAGCAGCCCCTACTGGCTGGGGGGCAAGGACTATGGCTACACCTTC CASSPYWLGGKDYGYTF
few TRBJ1-3 TRBV6-1 . TGTGCCAGCAGTGGCCTTGGTATCGACACCATATATTTT CASSGLGIDTIYF
. TRBJ2-3 TRBV19 . TGTGCCAGTAGTGCAGGCAGGAGCACAGATACGCAGTATTTT CASSAGRSTDTQYF
. TRBJ2-7 TRBV4-1 TRBD1 TGCGCCAGCAGCCAGCGGACAGGGATCTACGAGCAGTACTTC CASSQRTGIYEQYF
few TRBJ1-4 TRBV5-4 . TGTGCCAGCAGCTCCCCGGCAGAAAAACTGTTTTTT CASSSPAEKLFF
. TRBJ2-1 TRBV6-4 TRBD2 TGTGCCAGCAGTCCCCAGGTGGGGCGGGAGATCGATGAGCAGTTCTTC CASSPQVGREIDEQFF